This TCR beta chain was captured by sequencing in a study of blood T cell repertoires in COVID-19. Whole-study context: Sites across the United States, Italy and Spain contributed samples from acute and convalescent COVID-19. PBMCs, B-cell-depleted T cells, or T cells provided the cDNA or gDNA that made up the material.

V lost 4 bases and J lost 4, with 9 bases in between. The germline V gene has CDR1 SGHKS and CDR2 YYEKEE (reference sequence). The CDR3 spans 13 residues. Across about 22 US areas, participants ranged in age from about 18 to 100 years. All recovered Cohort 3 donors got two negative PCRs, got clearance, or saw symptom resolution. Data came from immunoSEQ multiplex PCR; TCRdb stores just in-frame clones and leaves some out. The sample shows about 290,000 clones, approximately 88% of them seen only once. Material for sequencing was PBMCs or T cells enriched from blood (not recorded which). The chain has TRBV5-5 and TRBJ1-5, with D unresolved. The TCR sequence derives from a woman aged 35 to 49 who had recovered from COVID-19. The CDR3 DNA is TGTGCCAGCAGCCTGAATCGGAATCAGCCCCAGCATTTT. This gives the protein CASSLNRNQPQHF.